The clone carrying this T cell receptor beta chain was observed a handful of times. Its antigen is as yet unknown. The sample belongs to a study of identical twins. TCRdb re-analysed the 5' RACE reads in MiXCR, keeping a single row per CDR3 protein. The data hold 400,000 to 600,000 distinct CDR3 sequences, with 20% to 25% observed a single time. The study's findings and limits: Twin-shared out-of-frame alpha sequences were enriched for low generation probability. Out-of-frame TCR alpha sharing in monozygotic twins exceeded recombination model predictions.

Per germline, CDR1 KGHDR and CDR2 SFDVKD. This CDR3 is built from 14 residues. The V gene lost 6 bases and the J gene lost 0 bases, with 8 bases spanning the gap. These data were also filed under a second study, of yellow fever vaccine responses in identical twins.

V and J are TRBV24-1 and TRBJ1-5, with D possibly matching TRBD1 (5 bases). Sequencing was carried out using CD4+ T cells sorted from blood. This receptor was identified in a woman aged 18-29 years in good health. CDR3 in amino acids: CATSRQNSNQPQHF. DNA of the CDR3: TGTGCCACCAGTCGACAGAATAGCAATCAGCCCCAGCATTTT.